The 5 T cell receptor beta chains below were found in one sample sequenced in a study of CXCR3-negative and CXCR3-positive naive CD8 T cells. Notes on the study in general: CXCR3-positive naive cells carried more hydrophobic TRB CDR3s than CXCR3-negative naive cells did.

The study made its TRB cDNA libraries by 5' RACE, adding UMI labels. No DNA is given; TCRdb re-called the 5' RACE reads and lists each CDR3 protein once. This sample's table has roughly 60,000 distinct CDR3 sequences. The antigens these receptors bind are not known. The source material was naive CXCR3+ CD8+ T cells from blood. Subset: CD45RO-CCR7+CD27+CD95- naive CD8+ T cells expressing CXCR3 (TNR3+). Source of these receptors: a human donor in good health. Some clones in this sample may be carry-over from other donors' samples.

V and J are TRBV6-2 or TRBV6-3 and TRBJ2-7; TCRdb gives TRBD2 as the D gene, but with no DNA this cannot be confirmed. The germline CDR1 and CDR2 sequences are MNHEY and SVGEGT. The CDR3 runs 13 residues. The CDR3 loop reads CASCGTSYYEQYF.

This sequence joins TRBV29-1 and TRBJ2-1; TCRdb lists TRBD2, though no DNA is available to test this call. The CDR3 spans 11 residues. CDR1 and CDR2 (germline): SQVTM, ANQGSEA. The CDR3 reads CSVRADNEQFF.

This chain uses TRBV25-1 with TRBJ2-3; as DNA is missing, the TRBD1 call by TCRdb cannot be tested. The germline V gene encodes CDR1 MGHDK and CDR2 SYGVNS. The CDR3 has 12 residues. The CDR3 sequence: CASSEGAGVQYF.

The chain recombines TRBV4-3 with TRBJ1-1; TCRdb indicates TRBD1, and absent DNA this call remains unverified. Per the germline V gene, CDR1 is LGHNA and CDR2 is YSLEER. The CDR3 runs 14 residues. CDR3 sequence reads: CASSQDDGGTEALF.

The genes are TRBV6-2 or TRBV6-3 and TRBJ2-7. Germline V gives CDR1 MNHEY, CDR2 SVGEGT. CDR3 size: 15 residues. CDR3 protein: CASSPTLGGLDEQYF.